Sequencing of this T cell receptor beta chain was carried out in a study of T-cell memory formation after mild COVID-19. Study background: Largely, TCR clusters stayed within a single donor.

In its sample, this clonotype was seen a few times. Antigen: not known. MiXCR, applied by TCRdb to the 5' RACE reads, yields one record per CDR3 protein. In the table there are about 470,000 distinct CDR3 sequences, 15% to 20% of which are singletons. Study results and limitations: Cross-reactive memory apparently joined, as some responding clones appeared in pre-infection memory. Clones that got smaller from day 15 to 85 had even CD4/CD8, while clones growing later tipped toward CD4+. Among CD4+ contracting clones, most were CM and EM, and CD8+ ones EMRA.

The CDR3 loop spans 12 amino acids. V was cut by 8 bases and J by 3 bases, with 11 bases left in between. The source material was PBMCs or a T cell subset sorted from them (not recorded which). The rearrangement uses TRBV12-3 or TRBV12-4 and TRBJ2-7; D gene ambiguous. The TCR was taken from an adult woman who had mild COVID-19 (a few samples of this study predate the infection). Cell type and time point are not known. The CDR3 DNA follows: TGTGCCAGCTCCGACGCCCTCTACGAGCAGTACTTC. It translates to CASSDALYEQYF.